The rows below give T cell receptor beta chains drawn from one sample of a study of cytomegalovirus exposure and HLA in healthy donors. Assay used: immunoSEQ multiplex PCR; TCRdb lists only in-frame clones, some missing. This sample has more than 95,000 clones, with roughly 80% found just once. Material for sequencing was PBMCs. The receptors originated from a man aged 30 to 39 in good health and CMV-seronegative. CDR3s include the opening cysteine and the closing phenylalanine or tryptophan. The D gene is left open where the match is weak. Not every row has a clone size; where given, it reads once, few, many or a size class.

TGTGCCAGCAGTGGGGACAGGGGGCTTTCTGACACTGAAGCTTTCTTT	CASSGDRGLSDTEAFF	NA	TRBJ1-1	TRBD1	TRBV2
TGTGCCAGCAGTTATCTAGCGGGGAACAATGAGCAGTTCTTC	CASSYLAGNNEQFF	NA	TRBJ2-1	TRBD2	TRBV6-5
TGTGCCAGCAGTTATACAGGGGGGGCCTATGGCTACACCTTC	CASSYTGGAYGYTF	NA	TRBJ1-2	TRBD1	TRBV6-6
TGTGCCATCAGTGATAGGACGGGGATGACCGGGGAGCTGTTTTTT	CAISDRTGMTGELFF	once	TRBJ2-2	NA	TRBV10-3
TGCGCCAGCAGCTTGGCCGGGGGGAACACTGAAGCTTTCTTT	CASSLAGGNTEAFF	NA	TRBJ1-1	NA	TRBV5-1
TGTGCCAGTAGTATACAAGTGGGCAGCTACGAGCAGTACTTC	CASSIQVGSYEQYF	NA	TRBJ2-7	NA	TRBV19
TGTGCCAGCTCACCAGGGGGGACTAGCGGACCCTACGAGCAGTACTTC	CASSPGGTSGPYEQYF	NA	TRBJ2-7	TRBD2	TRBV18
TGTGCCAGCAGGTCATTGGGAAGAGGGGATACGCAGTATTTT	CASRSLGRGDTQYF	NA	TRBJ2-3	NA	TRBV7-9
TGTGCCTGGAGTGTAGAAGGGGGAAGTCAGCCCCAGCATTTT	CAWSVEGGSQPQHF	NA	TRBJ1-5	NA	TRBV30
TGTGCCAGCAGACGGACCAACAGGGGGGGCACTGAAGCTTTCTTT	CASRRTNRGGTEAFF	NA	TRBJ1-1	TRBD1	TRBV27
TGTGCCAGCAGCTTTGAGGTCAGGGGGCAAAGCGATGAGCAGTTCTTC	CASSFEVRGQSDEQFF	NA	TRBJ2-1	TRBD1	TRBV5-6
TGTGCCAGCAGTGAATTAACGGGTAGGGGCGAAGAGACCCAGTACTTC	CASSELTGRGEETQYF	NA	TRBJ2-5	NA	TRBV25-1
TGTGCCAGTAGCGAACAGGTTTCCTACGAGCAGTACTTC	CASSEQVSYEQYF	NA	TRBJ2-7	NA	TRBV19
TGTGCCAGCAGTTTTACAGGGTACACTGAAGCTTTCTTT	CASSFTGYTEAFF	NA	TRBJ1-1	NA	TRBV27
TGTGCCTGGAGTAACGGGGGGAATCAGCCCCAGCATTTT	CAWSNGGNQPQHF	NA	TRBJ1-5	NA	TRBV30
TGTGCCAGCAGCTTCGGGACAGCCTACGAGCAGTACTTC	CASSFGTAYEQYF	NA	TRBJ2-7	TRBD1	TRBV9
TGTGCCAGCAGTGCGACTCCTCAAGGCAATGAGCAGTTCTTC	CASSATPQGNEQFF	NA	TRBJ2-1	NA	TRBV25-1
TGTGCCAGCAGTACACAGGGAGGCAATCAGCCCCAGCATTTT	CASSTQGGNQPQHF	NA	TRBJ1-5	NA	TRBV6-4
TGCAGCCTCCGGGGGTCGGGTGAAGCTTTCTTT	CSLRGSGEAFF	NA	TRBJ1-1	NA	TRBV29-1
TGTGCCTGGAGTGCCTCAGGGCACACTGAAGCTTTCTTT	CAWSASGHTEAFF	NA	TRBJ1-1	NA	TRBV30
TGTGCCACCAGCAGAGATAATTCTCCTAACTATGGCTACACCTTC	CATSRDNSPNYGYTF	NA	TRBJ1-2	NA	TRBV15
TGTGCCAGCACCTCGGCTCGGGGGACCTATAATTCACCCCTCCACTTT	CASTSARGTYNSPLHF	NA	TRBJ1-6	NA	TRBV27
TGTGCCAGCAGCCAAGATGCCCTGGGAGGCACCGGGGAGCTGTTTTTT	CASSQDALGGTGELFF	NA	TRBJ2-2	NA	TRBV4-2
TGTGCCAGCAGTGCAGGGACAGGGGCCCCTAACTATGGCTACACCTTC	CASSAGTGAPNYGYTF	NA	TRBJ1-2	TRBD1	TRBV9
TGTGCCAGTATCGAGGAGAAGAACACTGAAGCTTTCTTT	CASIEEKNTEAFF	NA	TRBJ1-1	NA	TRBV19
TGTGCCAGCAGCTTAGCTAGTTTTGAGACCCAGTACTTC	CASSLASFETQYF	NA	TRBJ2-5	NA	TRBV7-9